This T cell receptor (beta chain) is from a study of vaccination effects on CD4 cells after COVID-19. Points on this clone: Antigen specificity is unknown.

Produced via immunoSEQ multiplex PCR; TCRdb's table is partial and in-frame only. Among tens of thousands of clones, around 67% were seen once, and the ten largest hold about 22%. The germline gives CDR1 SNHLY, CDR2 FYNNEI. This CDR3 comprises 16 residues. After removal of 7 bases from V and 5 bases from J, the junction contained 11 bases not matched to a gene. Using viral peptide pools, the ViraFEST assay grew out antigen-specific CD4+ T cells prior to sequencing. When nine to ten days of culture had elapsed, CD4+ T cells were isolated. Negative nucleocapsid antibody tests before and after vaccination confirmed no previous SARS-CoV-2 infection. Cultures got half-medium changes with IL-2 on days 3 and 7.

This chain uses TRBV2 with TRBJ2-5; 12 nucleotides line up with TRBD1. The specimen comprised CD4+ T cells from PBMCs cultured with SARS-CoV-2 spike peptides, sampled before COVID-19 vaccination. This clonotype was sampled from a human donor who received a COVID-19 vaccine. The DNA for the CDR3 is TGTGCCAGCACCCCTGGGGGGACAGGGGGCTTGGAGACCCAGTACTTC. This codes for CASTPGGTGGLETQYF.